Below are 4 T cell receptor beta chains sequenced from a single sample in a study of T cells after posttransplantation cyclophosphamide. Method: immunoSEQ multiplex PCR; TCRdb's copy keeps in-frame clones and lacks some. This sample shows 20,000 to 25,000 clones and no singletons; 1.5% to 2% rests with the ten largest. A marrow graft followed busulfan-fludarabine conditioning, with cyclophosphamide on days +3 and +4. The specimen comprised PBMCs, sampled after allogeneic stem cell transplant with posttransplant cyclophosphamide. The receptors were sampled from a male patient aged 18 to 29 who received an allogeneic stem cell transplant from a related donor, was CMV-positive, and had no GVHD. The graft donor may be the source of some T cells.

In this sample, this clone turned up many times. The chain is built from TRBV15 and TRBJ1-2, with TRBD1 as a possible D gene (5 bases). CDR1 and CDR2 (germline): LNHNV, YYDKDF (reference sequence). Trimming took off 0 bases at V and 4 bases at J, with 9 bases between the two ends. The CDR3 is made up of 14 amino acids. The CDR3, as DNA: TGTGCCACCAGCAGAGATCCGGGGGGCTATGGCTACACCTTC. This gives the protein CATSRDPGGYGYTF. The complete variable domain, with remaining parts taken from reference TRBV15 and TRBJ1-2, reads DAMVIQNPRYQVTQFGKPVTLSCSQTLNHNVMYWYQQKSSQAPKLLFHYYDKDFNNEADTPDNFQSRRPNTSFCFLDIRSPGLGDTAMYLCATSRDPGGYGYTFGSGTRLTVV.

This clone was seen ten or more times. This chain's CDR3 is CATWGGTSGNTIYF. The CDR3 region has the DNA TGTGCCACCTGGGGCGGAACCTCTGGAAACACCATATATTTT. The chain is built from TRBV6-5 and TRBJ1-3, with D possibly being TRBD1 (5 bases). Germline V lookup: CDR1 MNHEY, CDR2 SVGAGI. The germline V and J ends were trimmed by 10 bases and 0 bases, with 13 bases remaining between them. The CDR3 spans 14 residues.

Many counts were recorded for this clone. The chain employs TRBV9 and TRBJ1-5, with D maybe TRBD1 (6 bases). This CDR3 spans 14 amino acids. CDR1 is SGDLS, CDR2 YYNGEE, per germline. V gave up 0 bases and J gave up 5 bases, with 9 bases separating them. Here the CDR3 DNA reads TGTGCCAGCAGCGTAGCAGGGGCCGATCAGCCCCAGCATTTT. Translation gives CASSVAGADQPQHF.

There are a few counts of this clone. The chain employs TRBV28 and TRBJ1-6, with 9 bases identical to TRBD1. Germline V gene lookup returns CDR1 MDHEN and CDR2 SYDVKM. V was clipped by 4 bases and J by 9 bases; unmatched bases: 13. The CDR3 totals 17 residues. The CDR3 loop is CASSYAPRDRVFSPLHF. In nucleotides, the CDR3 is TGTGCCAGCAGTTATGCCCCCCGGGACAGGGTATTTTCACCCCTCCACTTT.